This TCR beta chain comes out of a study of blood T cell repertoires in COVID-19 (dated by TCRdb to 2018 to 2020). Background for the entire study: The collaborator samples originated in the United States, Italy and Spain and spanned the acute and convalescent phases of COVID-19. The sample metadata nearly always contained a de-identified subject ID, COVID-19 status, age in years and sex. The samples were drawn from two sources: the first 160 participants of the ongoing ImmuneRACE study, and fewer than 1,500 subjects contributed by 6 global collaborators. The material from the prospective study consisted of cDNA or gDNA derived from T cells, B-cell-depleted T cells, or PBMCs. Subjects who had been exposed to COVID-19, were actively infected with it, or had recovered from it provided the deeply sampled blood TCRbeta repertoires that made up the dataset. The repertoires were released in a freely available public database meant as a resource for research on the immune response to SARS-CoV-2. Where available, HLA class I and class II types were obtained from metadata supplied by the sample provider rather than from assay-based typing.

The germline V gene (reference sequence) provides CDR1 GTSNPN and CDR2 SVGIG. V lost 0 bases and J lost 8 bases, and the count of bases not matched to a germline gene is 1. There are 12 amino acids in the CDR3, from cysteine to phenylalanine inclusive. Only the CDR3 portion is preserved as DNA: 36 bases, with reading frame beginning at the first base. Whole blood was collected in K2EDTA tubes by collaborating institutions according to the institutions' own protocols. For TCRbeta analysis, collaborators shipped samples in one of three forms: frozen whole blood, isolated PBMCs, or DNA extracted from either of those sample types. What the study reported, not specific to this receptor: The quantity of clinical and demographic metadata differed by source and by participant and was supplied without curation.

TCRbeta CDR3 regions were amplified from genomic DNA by means of the immunoSEQ Assay, a bias-controlled multiplex PCR. Turning to the authors' computational methods: The number of nucleated cells in each sample was estimated by amplification of reference gene primers within the assay. To quantify the absolute abundance of each unique TCRbeta CDR3 rearrangement, sequence reads were collapsed and filtered. For each sample, productive Simpson clonality was calculated by taking the square root of Simpson's diversity index across productive rearrangements. Held by TCRdb, this immuneACCESS table contains in-frame sequences only and omits some clones. Under half of the omission traces to an unresolved V gene where checked; the cause of the rest is unknown. That table furnishes V, J and clone size, whereas the DNA furnished D and trimming. The sample data list around 160,000 clones, and approximately 80% of these were observed just once. Around 14% of the sample lies in the top ten.

As regards this clone: The antigen it binds to is not known. No quality values exist for individual bases; no much larger clone is one base distant.

The sequence was obtained from a woman over 75 with acute or convalescent COVID-19. The sequence links TRBV30 to TRBJ2-1, with 7 bases aligning to TRBD2. Sequenced: peripheral blood. This receptor has the CDR3 CAWSVLAHEQFF. At the DNA level, the sequence is TGTGCCTGGAGTGTACTAGCGCATGAGCAGTTCTTC.